The source of this T cell receptor (beta chain) is a study of blood T cell repertoires in COVID-19. The CDR3 spans 15 residues. Germline assignment: CDR1 LGHDT and CDR2 YNNKEL (reference sequence). Trimming removed 0 bases from V and 2 bases from J, with 11 bases in between. Here immunoSEQ multiplex PCR was the method, and the copy in TCRdb shows in-frame clones only, minus some. The sample yields tens of thousands of clones, approximately 82% seen once. The source of this sequence is a human donor in a cohort sampled during active COVID-19. The material sequenced was peripheral blood. The chain uses TRBV3-1 (or the pseudogene TRBV3-2) and TRBJ2-7; D remains ambiguous. CDR3 sequence (DNA): TGTGCCAGCAGCCAAGATCACGGCAGGACCTACGAGCAGTACTTC. It yields the protein CASSQDHGRTYEQYF.